This TCR beta chain was sequenced during a study of blood T cell repertoires in COVID-19. Background on the study: Specimens from acute and convalescent COVID-19 originated in the United States, Italy and Spain.

Original processing methods: Reference gene primer amplification in the assay estimated nucleated cell counts. Generated by immunoSEQ multiplex PCR, the TCRdb table keeps only in-frame clones and is missing some. That table gives V, J and clone size, and the DNA gave D and trimming. The sample contains 300,000 to 350,000 clones, 89% of which appear only once. The ends lost 5 bases at V and 7 bases at J; junction bases unmatched: 4. The V gene's germline CDR1 is MNHEY and CDR2 SVGAGI. This CDR3 comprises 12 residues. Donors were grouped by their self-reported clinical history. Sequencing input: PBMCs or T cells enriched from blood (not recorded which). The chain employs TRBV6-5 and TRBJ1-2; 7 bases are shared with TRBD1. The sequence was collected from a young woman who had recovered from COVID-19. CDR3 sequence reads: CASSNNRGGYTF. As DNA, the CDR3 is TGTGCCAGCAGTAACAACAGGGGTGGCTACACCTTC.